This is a list of T cell receptor beta chains from one sample in a study of CD8 T cells in ankylosing spondylitis. TCRdb reprocessed the 5' RACE reads via MiXCR and lists one record per CDR3 protein. The sample consists of approximately 290,000 distinct CDR3 sequences, around 20% of them appearing once. Sequencing was performed on blood, either unsorted or a sorted T cell fraction (not recorded which). Source of these receptors: a female donor with ankylosing spondylitis or in good health (not recorded which). Both conserved end residues are part of each CDR3. D genes are given only for firm matches. Only part of the rows carry a size: once, few, many, or a class if the clone is expanded.

TRBD1	13	TRBJ2-5	TRBV20-1	-	CSARQGPQETQYF	TGCAGTGCTCGACAGGGGCCCCAAGAGACCCAGTACTTC
TRBD1	16	TRBJ1-1	TRBV5-4	-	CASSFTAGTGNTEAFF	TGTGCCAGCAGCTTTACCGCCGGGACAGGGAACACTGAAGCTTTCTTT
TRBD1	14	TRBJ2-3	TRBV5-1	-	CASRQGVSTDTQYF	TGCGCCAGTAGACAGGGGGTGTCTACAGATACGCAGTATTTT
-	16	TRBJ1-2	TRBV10-1	few	CASSGRWGSSDYGYTF	TGCGCCAGCAGCGGTCGGTGGGGATCAAGCGACTATGGCTACACCTTC
-	15	TRBJ2-2	TRBV5-5	few	CASSLESRQARELFF	TGTGCCAGCAGCTTGGAAAGCCGACAGGCCCGGGAGCTGTTTTTT
-	16	TRBJ1-2	TRBV6-5	few	CASSYPGSAGSHGYTF	TGTGCCAGCAGTTACCCGGGGTCAGCCGGATCTCATGGCTACACCTTC
-	13	TRBJ2-5	TRBV6-1	-	CASRDWTKQTQYF	TGTGCCAGCAGGGACTGGACGAAGCAGACCCAGTACTTC
TRBD1	15	TRBJ2-5	TRBV7-2	few	CASSSRQGARETQYF	TGTGCCAGCAGTTCCCGACAGGGGGCGCGAGAGACCCAGTACTTC
-	13	TRBJ2-2	TRBV20-1	-	CSARDQQFGELFF	TGCAGTGCTAGAGATCAGCAGTTCGGGGAGCTGTTTTTT
-	13	TRBJ2-3	TRBV12-3/TRBV12-4	-	CASSPDPADTQYF	TGTGCCAGCAGTCCCGACCCGGCAGATACGCAGTATTTT
-	14	TRBJ1-5	TRBV12-3/TRBV12-4	-	CASSYTGWSQPQHF	TGTGCCAGCAGTTATACAGGGTGGAGTCAGCCCCAGCATTTT
-	13	TRBJ1-1	TRBV25-1	few	CASSERGNTEAFF	TGTGCCAGCAGTGAAAGGGGGAACACTGAAGCTTTCTTT
TRBD2	15	TRBJ2-7	TRBV9	-	CASSVDSGIDYEQYF	TGTGCCAGCAGCGTAGATAGCGGGATTGATTACGAGCAGTACTTC
-	13	TRBJ2-1	TRBV18	-	CASSPPDSGTQFF	TGTGCCAGCTCACCCCCCGACAGTGGGACGCAGTTCTTC
-	14	TRBJ2-3	TRBV20-1	few	CSARSGMTTDTQYF	TGCAGTGCTAGAAGCGGAATGACCACAGATACGCAGTATTTT
-	14	TRBJ2-2	TRBV7-3	many	CASSLFSNTGELFF	TGTGCCAGCAGCCTGTTTTCGAACACCGGGGAGCTGTTTTTT
-	14	TRBJ2-7	TRBV25-1	few	CASSEFGGAYEQYF	TGTGCCAGCAGTGAATTCGGGGGTGCCTACGAGCAGTACTTC
TRBD2	15	TRBJ2-1	TRBV12-3/TRBV12-4	few	CASSPRVAGGNEQFF	TGTGCCAGCAGTCCCCGGGTAGCGGGAGGGAATGAGCAGTTCTTC
TRBD2	14	TRBJ2-1	TRBV20-1	-	CSVPGLGVFGEQFF	TGCAGTGTTCCGGGACTAGGGGTGTTTGGTGAGCAGTTCTTC
TRBD2	17	TRBJ2-1	TRBV20-1	few	CSARDLGRGESQNEQFF	TGCAGTGCTAGAGATCTTGGGAGGGGAGAGAGCCAGAATGAGCAGTTCTTC
TRBD2	13	TRBJ2-5	TRBV6-6	-	CASRALAGETQYF	TGTGCCAGCAGGGCACTAGCGGGGGAGACCCAGTACTTC
TRBD2	16	TRBJ2-7	TRBV2	few	CASTDIHVAGIYEQYF	TGTGCCAGCACCGACATTCACGTAGCGGGGATATACGAGCAGTACTTC
-	13	TRBJ2-6	TRBV10-1	few	CARVASGANVLTF	TGCGCCAGGGTTGCCTCTGGGGCCAACGTCCTGACTTTC
TRBD1	10	TRBJ1-1	TRBV6-2/TRBV6-3	-	CATGRTEAFF	TGTGCGACAGGGCGAACTGAAGCTTTCTTT
-	14	TRBJ2-5	TRBV6-5	-	CASSSVGKQETQYF	TGTGCCAGCAGTTCGGTTGGTAAACAAGAGACCCAGTACTTC
-	14	TRBJ2-2	TRBV5-5	few	CASSIGQFDGELFF	TGTGCCAGCAGCATCGGACAGTTCGACGGGGAGCTGTTTTTT
-	11	TRBJ2-4	TRBV27	-	CASSWSGIQYF	TGTGCCAGCAGCTGGAGCGGCATTCAGTACTTC
TRBD2	16	TRBJ2-1	TRBV24-1	once	CATSDVGLAGGGEQFF	TGTGCCACCAGTGACGTAGGGCTAGCGGGAGGTGGTGAGCAGTTCTTC
TRBD1	16	TRBJ1-5	TRBV12-3/TRBV12-4	many	CASSLTGGRSNQPQHF	TGTGCCAGCAGCCTGACAGGGGGCCGGAGCAATCAGCCCCAGCATTTT
TRBD1	15	TRBJ1-5	TRBV27	-	CASSRQGGRDQPQHF	TGTGCCAGCAGTCGGCAGGGGGGTAGGGATCAGCCCCAGCATTTT
TRBD1	16	TRBJ1-2	TRBV6-5	few	CASSRDRGRALYGYTF	TGTGCCAGCAGCCGGGACAGGGGACGCGCACTCTATGGCTACACCTTC
-	17	TRBJ1-2	TRBV7-8	few	CASSLGISIGGLSGYTF	TGTGCCAGCAGCTTAGGCATATCGATCGGGGGTCTAAGCGGCTACACCTTC
-	14	TRBJ2-7	TRBV7-2	few	CASTVPGLDYEQYF	TGTGCCAGCACCGTACCGGGGCTGGACTACGAGCAGTACTTC
TRBD2	17	TRBJ2-4	TRBV9	-	CASSVDPGREVGNIQYF	TGTGCCAGCAGCGTAGATCCGGGGAGGGAGGTAGGAAACATTCAGTACTTC
TRBD2	15	TRBJ2-2	TRBV25-1	many	CASTASGVNTGELFF	TGTGCCAGCACGGCTAGCGGGGTGAACACCGGGGAGCTGTTTTTT
-	13	TRBJ1-5	TRBV20-1	many	CSAQRQAGQPQHF	TGCAGTGCCCAACGACAGGCTGGTCAGCCCCAGCATTTT
-	18	TRBJ2-7	TRBV27	few	CASSSIAGRSRAVYEQYF	TGTGCCAGCAGTTCCATAGCAGGGCGAAGCAGGGCCGTCTACGAGCAGTACTTC
-	16	TRBJ1-6	TRBV20-1	many	CSARAVELGVNSPLHF	TGCAGTGCTAGAGCGGTAGAGCTCGGAGTAAATTCACCCCTCCACTTT
-	14	TRBJ2-1	TRBV7-2	-	CASSLAPGYNEQFF	TGTGCCAGCAGCTTGGCTCCGGGCTACAATGAGCAGTTCTTC
-	13	TRBJ2-7	TRBV20-1	-	CSARGPATYEQYF	TGCAGTGCTAGGGGCCCGGCCACCTACGAGCAGTACTTC
-	16	TRBJ2-7	TRBV30	-	CAWRPGITRSSYEQYF	TGTGCCTGGAGACCGGGGATCACCAGGAGCTCCTACGAGCAGTACTTC
-	15	TRBJ2-1	TRBV5-1	many	CASNQVPAGYNEQFF	TGCGCCAGCAACCAGGTCCCGGCGGGCTACAATGAGCAGTTCTTC
-	15	TRBJ1-1	TRBV28	-	CASMGQEIGDTEAFF	TGTGCCAGCATGGGGCAAGAGATCGGAGACACTGAAGCTTTCTTT
-	11	TRBJ1-2	TRBV7-2	many	CASTGLLGYTF	TGTGCCAGCACCGGACTCCTTGGCTACACCTTC
-	13	TRBJ2-1	TRBV10-2	few	CASMKGLKDEQFF	TGCGCCAGCATGAAGGGCCTGAAGGATGAGCAGTTCTTC